The clone carrying this T cell receptor beta chain was seen more than once but under ten times. Its antigen remains unknown. TCRdb passed the 5' RACE reads through MiXCR, listing each CDR3 protein once. The sample consists of 500,000 to 650,000 distinct CDR3 sequences, about 12% of them appearing once. The sample is drawn from a study of T cells after yellow fever vaccination. Points from the study as a whole: The secondary response was weaker but peaked faster, day 5 versus 15. Clones from primary vaccination mostly reappeared after the booster (around 96% CD4, under 90% CD8).

The CDR3 has 13 residues. The material was PBMCs, obtained on the day of the yellow fever booster vaccination. The TCR sequence derives from a man aged 25 to 40 who received the YFV17D yellow fever vaccine. The rearrangement joins TRBV21-1 to TRBJ2-5; the D segment call TRBD1 is taken from the table without a DNA check. TRBV21-1 is marked as a pseudogene. The CDR3 region has the DNA TGTGCCAGCACCAACGGGGGCGGTGAGACCCAGTACTTC. This encodes CASTNGGGETQYF.